The entry below describes one T cell receptor (beta chain). These data come from a study of blood T cell repertoires in COVID-19. Whole-study context: Samples representing acute and convalescent COVID-19 were sourced from the United States, Italy and Spain. PBMCs, B-cell-depleted T cells, or T cells provided the cDNA or gDNA that made up the material.

Original processing notes: Estimation of nucleated cell counts was performed using reference gene primer amplification. Clones were read by immunoSEQ multiplex PCR, and TCRdb kept only the in-frame ones, dropping some. V, J and clone size derive from that table, while D and trimming were established from the DNA sequence. The sample has 70,000 to 90,000 clones, roughly 84% seen once. Material: peripheral blood. The clonotype originates from a man aged 65 to 79 with acute or convalescent COVID-19.

Here the CDR3 DNA reads TGTGCCAGCAAAGGTCTAGGGGGGGAACAGCCCCAGCATTTT. It codes for CASKGLGGEQPQHF. The J gene is TRBJ1-5, the V gene TRBV27; a weak D match, TRBD1 (6 bases). V was shortened by 7 bases and J by 7 bases, with 17 bases between the two germline ends. CDR3 length: 14 residues. The germline V gene has CDR1 MNHEY and CDR2 SMNVEV (reference sequence).